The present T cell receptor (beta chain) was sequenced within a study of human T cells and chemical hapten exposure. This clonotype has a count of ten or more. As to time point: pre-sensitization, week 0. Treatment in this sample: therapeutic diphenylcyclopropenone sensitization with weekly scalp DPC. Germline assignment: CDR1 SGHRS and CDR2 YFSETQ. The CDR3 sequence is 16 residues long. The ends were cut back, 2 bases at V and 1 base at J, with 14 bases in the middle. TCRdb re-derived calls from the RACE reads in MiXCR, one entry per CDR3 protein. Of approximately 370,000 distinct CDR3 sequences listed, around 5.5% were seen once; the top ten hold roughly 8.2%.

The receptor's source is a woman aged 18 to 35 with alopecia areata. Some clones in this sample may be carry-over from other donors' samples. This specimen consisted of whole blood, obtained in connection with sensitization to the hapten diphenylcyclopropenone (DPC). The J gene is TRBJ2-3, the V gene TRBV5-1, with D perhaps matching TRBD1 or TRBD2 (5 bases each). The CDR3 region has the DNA TGCGCCAGCAGCTTACGCCCGGGACCCGGCACAGATACGCAGTATTTT. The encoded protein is CASSLRPGPGTDTQYF.